This entry lists 15 T cell receptor beta chains sequenced from one sample in a study of T cell repertoires in cytomegalovirus infection. From the reads, TCRdb called clonotypes with MiXCR, one entry per CDR3 protein. Among just under 550,000 distinct CDR3 sequences, more than 20% were seen once, and the ten largest hold over 10%. What was sequenced was PBMCs. These receptors were taken from a human donor in good health (CMV status not recorded). Some clones in this sample may be carry-over from other donors' samples.

V is TRBV7-2 and J is TRBJ1-5, with D hard to call. V gave up 1 base and J gave up 9 bases, with 10 bases separating them. Germline CDR1 reads SGHTA; CDR2 reads FQGNSA. This CDR3 comprises 13 residues. The CDR3 protein is CASSLGGTRPQHF. In DNA form, the CDR3 reads TGTGCCAGCAGCTTAGGTGGAACGAGGCCCCAGCATTTT.

This sequence joins TRBV6-6 and TRBJ2-3, with 7 bases matching TRBD2. The CDR3 loop spans 13 amino acids. V lost 10 bases and J lost 0; bases outside the gene matches: 4. CDR1 is MNHNY and CDR2 is SVGAGI in the germline V gene (reference sequence). CDR3 sequence reads: CAIQRGSTDTQYF. As DNA, the CDR3 is TGTGCCATACAGCGGGGAAGCACAGATACGCAGTATTTT.

The sample holds a few counts of this clonotype. The chain is built from TRBV7-6 and TRBJ2-3, with 10 bases that match TRBD2. Germline V gives CDR1 SGHVS, CDR2 FNYEAQ. Germline trimming cut 6 bases from V and 5 bases from J; bases unmatched to any gene: 8. The CDR3 spans 15 residues. The CDR3 region is CASSRIAGGGDTQYF. The CDR3 nucleotides are TGTGCCAGCAGTCGGATAGCGGGAGGAGGAGATACGCAGTATTTT.

The J gene is TRBJ1-1, the V gene TRBV6-2 or TRBV6-3, with 7 bases that match TRBD1. The CDR3 spans 19 residues. The germline gives CDR1 MNHEY, CDR2 SVGEGT. V lost 0 bases, J lost 0 bases, and 13 bases stayed unmatched. In nucleotides, the CDR3 is TGTGCCAGCAGTTACTCGATGTTGAAACCGGGACAGATGAACACTGAAGCTTTCTTT. Amino acid sequence: CASSYSMLKPGQMNTEAFF.

This clonotype was counted a few times. V is TRBV11-1 and J is TRBJ1-6; TRBD1 matches 9 bases. CDR3 length: 15 residues. Germline V gene lookup returns CDR1 SGHAT and CDR2 FQDESV (reference sequence). J gave up 7 bases and V 5 bases, and 6 bases lay outside the gene matches. In DNA, the CDR3 is TGTGCCAGCAGCCAGGTACAGGGGGCGAATTCACCCCTCCACTTT. It codes for CASSQVQGANSPLHF.

This chain links TRBV7-9 with TRBJ1-2; D uncertain. Germline V gene sequence: CDR1 SEHNR, CDR2 FQNEAQ (reference sequence). This CDR3 comprises 13 residues. The V gene lost 6 bases and the J gene lost 5 bases, with 13 bases spanning the gap. CDR3 amino acids: CASRHTVAYGYTF. CDR3 nucleotide sequence: TGTGCCAGCAGACACACAGTGGCGTATGGCTACACCTTC.

The chain employs TRBV19 and TRBJ2-7; 8 nucleotides match TRBD1. The trim removed 2 bases at V and 2 bases at J, leaving 5 bases unmatched. The CDR3 consists of 15 residues. Germline CDR1 LNHDA, CDR2 SQIVND (reference sequence). The CDR3 spells CASSIQGAGTYEQYF. CDR3 DNA: TGTGCCAGTAGTATACAGGGGGCTGGGACCTACGAGCAGTACTTC.

This clonotype was found a few times. This chain uses TRBV7-8 with TRBJ2-3, with no clear D. The V gene lost 4 bases and the J gene lost 0 bases, with 14 bases spanning the gap. Germline-derived CDR1 and CDR2 are SGHVS and FQNEAQ. This CDR3 is built from 16 residues. CDR3 sequence: CASSSRRFTSTDTQYF. The CDR3 DNA reads as TGTGCCAGCAGCTCAAGGCGATTCACTAGCACAGATACGCAGTATTTT.

This clonotype was seen ten or more times. V usage is TRBV7-8 and J usage is TRBJ2-3, with TRBD2 matching over 7 bases. V shed 1 base and J 0 bases; nucleotides not matched to a gene: 1. The CDR3 has 15 amino acids. Germline values: CDR1 SGHVS, CDR2 FQNEAQ. The CDR3 loop reads CASSLVGGSTDTQYF. CDR3 bases: TGTGCCAGCAGCTTAGTGGGGGGGAGCACAGATACGCAGTATTTT.

This clonotype was detected ten times or more. The chain is built from TRBV7-2 and TRBJ2-7; D is uncertain. The CDR3 runs to 14 residues. Germline lookup yields CDR1 SGHTA and CDR2 FQGNSA. With 1 base removed from V and 2 bases from J, the gap between germline ends came to 9 bases. In DNA form, the CDR3 reads TGTGCCAGCAGCTTAGAGGGCAGTACCTACGAGCAGTACTTC. It is translated as CASSLEGSTYEQYF.

This clonotype occurred a few times. The chain couples TRBV20-1 to TRBJ2-5; D remains ambiguous. V was pared by 6 bases and J by 4 bases, with 15 bases between. This CDR3 is 13 amino acids long. In germline, CDR1 is DFQATT, CDR2 SNEGSKA (reference sequence). CDR3 nucleotide sequence: TGCAGTGCGCCTAAAAGTCCCTCAGAGACCCAGTACTTC. Translating gives CSAPKSPSETQYF.

This clonotype has just a few counts. The chain carries TRBV6-2 or TRBV6-3 and TRBJ2-5; D possibly corresponds to TRBD1 (5 bases). Germline CDR1 MNHEY, CDR2 SVGEGT. There are 14 residues in the CDR3. Trimming left V 2 bases short and J 5 bases short, with 12 bases between. The CDR3 reads CASSYLRDLETQYF. The CDR3 region has the DNA TGTGCCAGCAGTTACCTCAGGGATCTGGAGACCCAGTACTTC.

This clonotype occurred many times. V and J are TRBV7-2 and TRBJ2-7; 10 nucleotides align to TRBD2. This CDR3 is 15 amino acids long. With 2 bases clipped from V and 3 bases from J, the junction kept 4 bases outside the gene matches. Germline V gene data show CDR1 as SGHTA and CDR2 as FQGNSA. The CDR3 nucleotides are TGTGCCAGCAGCTTAACTCCTAGCGGGAGCTACGAGCAGTACGTC. This codes for CASSLTPSGSYEQYV.

This clonotype came up many times. The chain recombines TRBV7-2 with TRBJ2-1, with D possibly called TRBD1 or TRBD2 (7 bases each). The CDR3 totals 16 residues. CDR1 SGHTA and CDR2 FQGNSA come from the germline V gene. V lost 5 bases and J 6 bases, leaving 20 bases between the germline ends. The chain's CDR3 is CASSLRGGVGINEQFF. The CDR3 DNA reads as TGTGCCAGCAGCCTCAGGGGGGGGGTTGGAATCAATGAGCAGTTCTTC. Using reference TRBV7-2 and TRBJ2-1 for the parts outside the CDR3, the full variable domain is GAGVSQSPSNKVTEKGKDVELRCDPISGHTALYWYRQSLGQGLEFLIYFQGNSAPDKSGLPSDRFSAERTGGSVSTLTIQRTQQEDSAVYLCASSLRGGVGINEQFFGPGTRLTVL.

This clonotype was detected only a few times. This chain uses TRBV19 with TRBJ2-7; no clear D gene. CDR3 length: 12 residues. CDR1 is LNHDA, CDR2 SQIVND, per germline (reference sequence). V lost 9 bases to trimming and J lost 6 bases, with 15 bases between them. CDR3 in amino acids: CASPSPGGEQYF. CDR3 nucleotides: TGTGCCAGCCCCTCCCCTGGCGGCGAGCAGTACTTC. Full variable domain (rest looked up from reference TRBV19 and TRBJ2-7): DGGITQSPKYLFRKEGQNVTLSCEQNLNHDAMYWYRQDPGQGLRLIYYSQIVNDFQKGDIAEGYSVSREKKESFPLTVTSAQKNPTAFYLCASPSPGGEQYFGPGTRLTVT.